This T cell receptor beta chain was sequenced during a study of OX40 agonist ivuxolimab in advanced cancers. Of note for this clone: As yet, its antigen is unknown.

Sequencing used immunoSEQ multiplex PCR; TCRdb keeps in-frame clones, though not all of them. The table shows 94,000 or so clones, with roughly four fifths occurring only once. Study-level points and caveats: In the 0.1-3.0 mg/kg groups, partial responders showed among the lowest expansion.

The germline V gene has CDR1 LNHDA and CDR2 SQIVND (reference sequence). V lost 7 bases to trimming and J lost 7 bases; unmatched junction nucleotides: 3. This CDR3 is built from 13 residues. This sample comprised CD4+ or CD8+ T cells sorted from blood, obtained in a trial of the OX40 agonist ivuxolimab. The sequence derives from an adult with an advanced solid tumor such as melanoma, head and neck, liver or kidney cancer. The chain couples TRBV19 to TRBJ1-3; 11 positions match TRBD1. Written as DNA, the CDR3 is TGTGCCAGTACCCGGGACAGGGGGAACACCATATATTTT. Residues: CASTRDRGNTIYF.